The 20 T cell receptor beta chains in this list originate from one sample, sequenced in a study of shared clonotypes between healthy human individuals. Assay used: immunoSEQ multiplex PCR; TCRdb lists only in-frame clones, some missing. The sample holds around 500,000 clones, more than 75% seen once. The sample comprised PBMCs. These receptors were taken from a woman aged 40 to 50 in good health. Some clones in this sample may be carry-over from other donors' samples.

The gene calls are TRBV14 and TRBJ2-3; D is ambiguous. Trimming pared 0 bases from V and 4 bases from J, leaving 5 bases between. The CDR3 sequence is 13 residues long. Germline V lookup: CDR1 SGHDN, CDR2 FVKESK. CDR3: CASSQERADTQYF. Written as DNA, the CDR3 is TGTGCCAGCAGCCAAGAGCGAGCAGATACGCAGTATTTT.

This clone was found a few times. The chain combines TRBV6-1 with TRBJ2-3; D unresolved. V was trimmed by 6 bases and J by 0 bases, leaving 10 bases between them. Germline V lookup: CDR1 MNHNS, CDR2 SASEGT. This CDR3 is 14 amino acids long. The CDR3 loop reads CASSRARSTDTQYF. The DNA for the CDR3 is TGTGCCAGCAGCCGGGCGCGCAGCACAGATACGCAGTATTTT.

The genes are TRBV28 and TRBJ1-5, with 9 nucleotides matching TRBD1. The CDR3 has 15 amino acids. CDR1 MDHEN and CDR2 SYDVKM come from the germline V gene. The V gene end was trimmed by 8 bases and the J gene end by 9 bases; junction bases not matched to a gene: 14. CDR3 nucleotides: TGTGCCAGCTCCCAAGCGGACAGGGGCCCCGGGCCCCAGCATTTT. Translation gives CASSQADRGPGPQHF.

The gene calls are TRBV10-1 and TRBJ2-7; the match to TRBD2 covers 13 bases. The J segment lost 1 base and the V segment lost 6 bases, leaving 12 bases of the junction unmatched. Germline values: CDR1 WNHNN, CDR2 SYGVQD (reference sequence). The CDR3 is made up of 18 amino acids. Written as DNA, the CDR3 is TGCGCCAGCAGAGAAGGGGGGACTAGCGGGATAAGGTCCTACGAGCAGTACTTC. This gives the protein CASREGGTSGIRSYEQYF.

The rearrangement joins TRBV4-1 to TRBJ2-2; D assignment may be TRBD1 or TRBD2 (5 bases each). The CDR3 extends over 16 amino acids. CDR1 and CDR2 (germline): MGHRA, YSYEKL. Trimming took off 3 bases at V and 3 bases at J, with 14 bases between the two ends. CDR3 in amino acids: CASSQGVTRHTGELFF. The CDR3 nucleotides are TGCGCCAGCAGCCAGGGGGTCACCAGGCACACCGGGGAGCTGTTTTTT.

The chain uses TRBV18 and TRBJ2-2, with D tentatively TRBD2 (5 bases). The CDR3 is 16 residues long. Germline V gene sequence: CDR1 KGHSH, CDR2 LQKENI. Trimming pared 0 bases from V and 7 bases from J, leaving 15 bases between. CDR3 loop: CASSPPSRDTGGELFF. The CDR3 DNA sequence: TGTGCCAGCTCACCACCGTCGAGGGATACGGGCGGGGAGCTGTTTTTT.

The chain recombines TRBV7-2 with TRBJ1-5; unclear D gene. Trimming removed 6 bases at V and 0 bases at J, with 15 bases between. CDR1 SGHTA and CDR2 FQGNSA come from the germline V gene. This CDR3 has 16 residues. CDR3: CASSWSGWNSNQPQHF. The CDR3, as DNA: TGTGCCAGCAGTTGGTCGGGGTGGAATAGCAATCAGCCCCAGCATTTT.

The chain links TRBV7-3 to TRBJ2-1; 8 nucleotides match TRBD2. Germline values: CDR1 SGHTA, CDR2 FQGTGA. V lost 5 bases and J lost 0; bases outside the gene matches: 6. The CDR3 has 16 amino acids. The CDR3 region has the DNA TGTGCCAGCAGCCCCGGGGGGGCGGCCTCCTACAATGAGCAGTTCTTC. Protein: CASSPGGAASYNEQFF.

The rearrangement joins TRBV27 to TRBJ1-6; D unresolved. The CDR3 has 12 residues. Germline CDR1 is MNHEY and CDR2 is SMNVEV (reference sequence). V lost 4 bases to trimming and J lost 7 bases, with 5 bases between them. The DNA for the CDR3 is TGTGCCAGCAGTTCCCGAAATTCACCCCTCCACTTT. Translation: CASSSRNSPLHF.

This clone has ten or more counts. This rearrangement joins TRBV28 to TRBJ2-7; D ambiguous. V dropped 5 bases and J dropped 3 bases, with 14 bases sitting between them. The germline CDR1 and CDR2 sequences are MDHEN and SYDVKM. There are 14 residues in the CDR3. The CDR3 protein is CASSRLGTFYEQYF. CDR3 bases: TGTGCCAGCAGTAGGTTGGGCACCTTCTACGAGCAGTACTTC.

The gene calls are TRBV6-1 and TRBJ2-7, with TRBD1 matching 8 bases. J lost 12 bases, V lost 6 bases, and 10 bases had no gene match. CDR3 length: 12 amino acids. Germline V gene lookup returns CDR1 MNHNS and CDR2 SASEGT. The CDR3 here is CASRDEQGEAYF. In nucleotides, the CDR3 is TGTGCCAGCAGAGATGAACAGGGGGAGGCGTACTTC.

The chain has TRBV6-5 and TRBJ2-1, with unresolved D. The germline V gene has CDR1 MNHEY and CDR2 SVGAGI. V gave up 2 bases and J gave up 5 bases, with 7 bases separating them. This CDR3 contains 13 residues. The CDR3 here is CASSYGFDNEQFF. CDR3 bases: TGTGCCAGCAGTTACGGGTTCGACAATGAGCAGTTCTTC.

The V and J genes are TRBV7-2 and TRBJ2-5; D is tentatively TRBD1 or TRBD2 (5 bases each). From germline, CDR1 is SGHTA and CDR2 FQGNSA. This CDR3 contains 17 residues. Trimming stripped 4 bases from V and 5 bases from J, with 23 bases between. CDR3 nucleotides: TGTGCCAGCAGCTATTACAGGACGTCTATAGAGCGGGAGACCCAGTACTTC. It encodes CASSYYRTSIERETQYF. Full variable domain (remainder filled in from reference TRBV7-2 and TRBJ2-5): GAGVSQSPSNKVTEKGKDVELRCDPISGHTALYWYRQSLGQGLEFLIYFQGNSAPDKSGLPSDRFSAERTGGSVSTLTIQRTQQEDSAVYLCASSYYRTSIERETQYFGPGTRLLVL.

V gene TRBV18 combines with J gene TRBJ2-5, with D unclear. The germline gives CDR1 KGHSH, CDR2 LQKENI. The CDR3 loop spans 13 amino acids. The V and J ends lost 2 bases and 5 bases respectively, with 9 bases between them. The CDR3 DNA sequence: TGTGCCAGCTCACCAGGCCTATTGGAGACCCAGTACTTC. Protein: CASSPGLLETQYF. Full variable domain (rest looked up from reference TRBV18 and TRBJ2-5): NAGVMQNPRHLVRRRGQEARLRCSPMKGHSHVYWYRQLPEEGLKFMVYLQKENIIDESGMPKERFSAEFPKEGPSILRIQQVVRGDSAAYFCASSPGLLETQYFGPGTRLLVL.

The chain carries TRBV30 and TRBJ2-3, with D possibly being TRBD1 (5 bases). From germline, CDR1 is GTSNPN and CDR2 SVGIG (reference sequence). Trimming cost V 0 bases and J 5 bases, with 12 bases left between them. The CDR3 loop spans 14 amino acids. The CDR3, as DNA: TGTGCCTGGAGTGTACTTCCGACAGAAGATACGCAGTATTTT. Amino acid sequence: CAWSVLPTEDTQYF.

The genes are TRBV18 and TRBJ2-5, with 15 positions matching TRBD2. Germline V CDR1 and CDR2: KGHSH, LQKENI. The CDR3 runs 16 residues. V lost 5 bases, J lost 7 bases, and 8 bases stayed unmatched. The CDR3 nucleotides read TGTGCCAGCTCATCTCCGGGACTAGCGGGAGGTGCGACCCAGTACTTC. Residues: CASSSPGLAGGATQYF.

The chain uses TRBV30 and TRBJ2-5; weak D call: TRBD2 (5 bases). The germline CDR1 and CDR2 sequences are GTSNPN and SVGIG (reference sequence). The V end lost 5 bases, the J end lost 5 bases, and 15 bases lay between the germline ends. This CDR3 has 13 residues. The CDR3 region is CAWQTLARETQYF. CDR3 sequence (DNA): TGTGCCTGGCAAACCCTAGCACGGGAGACCCAGTACTTC.

This chain links TRBV28 with TRBJ1-1; D is ambiguous. This CDR3 has 13 amino acids. Between the trimmed V and J ends, which lost 7 bases and 1 base, there was a span of 10 bases. Germline V gene data show CDR1 as MDHEN and CDR2 as SYDVKM. The DNA of the CDR3 is TGTGCCAGCATATTACAGCAGAACACTGAAGCTTTCTTT. It yields the protein CASILQQNTEAFF.

This rearrangement joins TRBV5-1 to TRBJ2-2; D remains ambiguous. The CDR3 runs 15 residues. V gave up 4 bases and J gave up 0 bases, with 10 bases separating them. CDR1 and CDR2 from the germline V gene are SGHRS and YFSETQ. CDR3 nucleotide sequence: TGCGCCAGCAGCCTAGGGTTCGCGAACACCGGGGAGCTGTTTTTT. This encodes CASSLGFANTGELFF.

The CDR3: CASSLVTGGMNTEAFF. DNA for the CDR3: TGTGCCAGCAGCTTAGTGACAGGGGGCATGAACACTGAAGCTTTCTTT. The J gene is TRBJ1-1, the V gene TRBV7-2; 10 positions agree with TRBD1. The CDR3 has 16 amino acids. V trimming: 1 base; J trimming: 0 bases; junction bases outside the gene matches: 2. Per germline, CDR1 SGHTA and CDR2 FQGNSA.